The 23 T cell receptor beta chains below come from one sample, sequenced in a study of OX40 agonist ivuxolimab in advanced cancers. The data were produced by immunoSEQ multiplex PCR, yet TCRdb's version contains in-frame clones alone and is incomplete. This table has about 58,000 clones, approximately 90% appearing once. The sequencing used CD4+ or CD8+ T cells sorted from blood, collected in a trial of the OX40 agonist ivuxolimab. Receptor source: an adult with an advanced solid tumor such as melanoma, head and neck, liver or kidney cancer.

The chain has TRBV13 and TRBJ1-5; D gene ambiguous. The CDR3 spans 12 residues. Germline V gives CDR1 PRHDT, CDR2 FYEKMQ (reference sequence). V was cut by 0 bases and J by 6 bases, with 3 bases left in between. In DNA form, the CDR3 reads TGTGCCAGCAGCTTAGGAGGTCAGCCCCAGCATTTT. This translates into CASSLGGQPQHF.

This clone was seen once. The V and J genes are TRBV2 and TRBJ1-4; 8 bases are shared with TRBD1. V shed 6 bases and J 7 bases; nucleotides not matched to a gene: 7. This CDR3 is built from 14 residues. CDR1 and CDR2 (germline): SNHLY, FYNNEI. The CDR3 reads CASRLGQGIEKLFF. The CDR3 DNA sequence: TGTGCCAGCAGACTCGGACAGGGAATTGAAAAACTGTTTTTT.

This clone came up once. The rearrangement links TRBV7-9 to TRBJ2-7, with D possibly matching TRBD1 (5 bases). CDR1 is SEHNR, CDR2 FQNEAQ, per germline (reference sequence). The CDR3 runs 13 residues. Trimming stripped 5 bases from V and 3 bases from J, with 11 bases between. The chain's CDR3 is CASSPRQGYEQYF. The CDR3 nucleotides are TGTGCCAGCAGCCCCCGGCAGGGCTACGAGCAGTACTTC.

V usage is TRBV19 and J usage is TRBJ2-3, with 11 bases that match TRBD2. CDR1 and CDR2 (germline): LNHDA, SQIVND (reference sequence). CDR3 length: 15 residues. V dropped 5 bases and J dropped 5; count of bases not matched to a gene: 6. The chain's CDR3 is CASSGSGRARDTQYF. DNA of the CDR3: TGTGCCAGTAGTGGTAGCGGGAGGGCGAGAGATACGCAGTATTTT.

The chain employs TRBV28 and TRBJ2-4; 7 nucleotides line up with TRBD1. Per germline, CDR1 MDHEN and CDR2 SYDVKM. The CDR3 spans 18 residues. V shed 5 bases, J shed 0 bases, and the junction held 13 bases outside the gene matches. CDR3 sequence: CASSLPRDSSLAKNIQYF. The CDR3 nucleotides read TGTGCCAGCAGTCTCCCCAGGGACAGTTCGTTAGCCAAAAACATTCAGTACTTC.

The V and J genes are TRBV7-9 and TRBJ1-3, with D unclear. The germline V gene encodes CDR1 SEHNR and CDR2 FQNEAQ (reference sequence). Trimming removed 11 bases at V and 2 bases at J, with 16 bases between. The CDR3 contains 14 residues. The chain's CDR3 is CAGWSLLPGNTIYF. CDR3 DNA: TGTGCCGGCTGGAGTTTGTTACCTGGAAACACCATATATTTT.

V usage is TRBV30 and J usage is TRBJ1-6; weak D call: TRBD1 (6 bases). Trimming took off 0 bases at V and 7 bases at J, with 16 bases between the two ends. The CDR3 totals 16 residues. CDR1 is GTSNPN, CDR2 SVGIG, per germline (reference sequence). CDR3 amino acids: CAWSVGGPLLNSPLHF. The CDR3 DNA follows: TGTGCCTGGAGTGTCGGGGGCCCCCTATTGAATTCACCCCTCCACTTT.

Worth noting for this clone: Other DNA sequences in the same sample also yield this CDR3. The CDR3 region has the DNA TGTGCCAGCAGGACCGGGTTCTCCTACAATGAGCAGTTCTTC. This codes for CASRTGFSYNEQFF. The rearrangement joins TRBV6-5 to TRBJ2-1, with D uncertain. This CDR3 has 14 residues. The V gene's germline CDR1 is MNHEY and CDR2 SVGAGI. Trimming stripped 6 bases from V and 0 bases from J, with 9 bases between.

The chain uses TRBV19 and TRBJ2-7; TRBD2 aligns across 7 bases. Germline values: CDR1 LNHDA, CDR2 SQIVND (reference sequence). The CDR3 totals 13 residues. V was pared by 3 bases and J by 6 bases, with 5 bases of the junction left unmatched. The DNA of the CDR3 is TGTGCCAGTAGTATCGGACTAGGCGGCGAGCAGTACGTC. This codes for CASSIGLGGEQYV.

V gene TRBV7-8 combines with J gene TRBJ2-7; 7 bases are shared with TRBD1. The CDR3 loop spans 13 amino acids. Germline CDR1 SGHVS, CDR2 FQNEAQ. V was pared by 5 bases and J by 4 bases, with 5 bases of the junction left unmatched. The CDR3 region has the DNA TGTGCCAGCAGCCCTAAGGGGGCTTACGAGCAGTACTTC. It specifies CASSPKGAYEQYF.

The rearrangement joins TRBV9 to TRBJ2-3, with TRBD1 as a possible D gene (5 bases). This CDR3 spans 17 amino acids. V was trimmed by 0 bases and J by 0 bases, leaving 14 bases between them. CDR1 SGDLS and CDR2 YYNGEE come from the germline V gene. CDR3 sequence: CASSVVAGQTSTDTQYF. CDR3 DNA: TGTGCCAGCAGCGTAGTTGCTGGACAAACTAGCACAGATACGCAGTATTTT.

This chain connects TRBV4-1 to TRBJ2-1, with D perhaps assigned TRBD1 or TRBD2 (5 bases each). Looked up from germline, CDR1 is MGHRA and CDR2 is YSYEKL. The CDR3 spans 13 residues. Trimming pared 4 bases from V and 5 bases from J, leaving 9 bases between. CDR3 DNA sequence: TGCGCCAGCAGCCCGGGGCCGCACAATGAGCAGTTCTTC. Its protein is CASSPGPHNEQFF.

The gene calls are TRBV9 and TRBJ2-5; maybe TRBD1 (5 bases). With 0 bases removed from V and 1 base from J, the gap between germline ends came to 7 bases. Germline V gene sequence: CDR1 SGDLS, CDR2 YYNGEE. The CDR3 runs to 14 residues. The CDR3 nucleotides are TGTGCCAGCAGCGTAGGGGGCATCCAAGAGACCCAGTACTTC. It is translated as CASSVGGIQETQYF.

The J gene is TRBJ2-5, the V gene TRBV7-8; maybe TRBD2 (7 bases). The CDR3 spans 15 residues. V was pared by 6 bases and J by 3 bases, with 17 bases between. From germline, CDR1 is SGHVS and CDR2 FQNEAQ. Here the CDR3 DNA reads TGTGCCAGCAGGAAATACAGGGCGGGGGAAGAGACCCAGTACTTC. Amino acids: CASRKYRAGEETQYF.

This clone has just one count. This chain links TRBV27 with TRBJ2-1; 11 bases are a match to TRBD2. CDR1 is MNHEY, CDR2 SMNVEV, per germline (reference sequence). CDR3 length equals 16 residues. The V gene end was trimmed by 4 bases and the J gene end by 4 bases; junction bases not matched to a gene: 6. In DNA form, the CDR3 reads TGTGCCAGCAGTTCACTAGCGGGAGTTATTTACAATGAGCAGTTCTTC. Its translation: CASSSLAGVIYNEQFF.

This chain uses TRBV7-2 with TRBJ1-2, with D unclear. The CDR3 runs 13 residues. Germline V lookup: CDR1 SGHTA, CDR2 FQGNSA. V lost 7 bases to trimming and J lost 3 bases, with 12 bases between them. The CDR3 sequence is CASTLGLYYGYTF. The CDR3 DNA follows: TGTGCCAGCACCTTGGGTCTTTACTATGGCTACACCTTC. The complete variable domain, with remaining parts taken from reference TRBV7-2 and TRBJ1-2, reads GAGVSQSPSNKVTEKGKDVELRCDPISGHTALYWYRQSLGQGLEFLIYFQGNSAPDKSGLPSDRFSAERTGGSVSTLTIQRTQQEDSAVYLCASTLGLYYGYTFGSGTRLTVV.

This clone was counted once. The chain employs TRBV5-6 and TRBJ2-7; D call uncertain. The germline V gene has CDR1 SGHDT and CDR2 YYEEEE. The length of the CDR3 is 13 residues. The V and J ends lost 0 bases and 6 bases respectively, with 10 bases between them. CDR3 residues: CASSLVYWGEQYF. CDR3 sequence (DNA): TGTGCCAGCAGCTTGGTTTATTGGGGCGAGCAGTACTTC.

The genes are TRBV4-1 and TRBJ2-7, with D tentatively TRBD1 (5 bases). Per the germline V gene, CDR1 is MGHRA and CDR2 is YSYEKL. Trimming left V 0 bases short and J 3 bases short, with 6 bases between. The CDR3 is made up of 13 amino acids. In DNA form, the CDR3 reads TGCGCCAGCAGCCAAGATAGGGGCTACGAGCAGTACTTC. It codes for CASSQDRGYEQYF.

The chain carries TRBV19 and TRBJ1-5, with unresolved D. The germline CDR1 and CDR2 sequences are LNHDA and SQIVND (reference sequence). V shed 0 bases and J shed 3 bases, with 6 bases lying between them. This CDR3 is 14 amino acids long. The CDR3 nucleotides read TGTGCCAGTAGTATAGATCGGGTCAATCAGCCCCAGCATTTT. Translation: CASSIDRVNQPQHF.

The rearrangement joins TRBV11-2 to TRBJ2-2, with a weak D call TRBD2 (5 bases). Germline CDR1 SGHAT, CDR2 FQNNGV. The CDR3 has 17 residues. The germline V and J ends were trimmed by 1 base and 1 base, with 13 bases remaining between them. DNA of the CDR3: TGTGCCAGCAGCTTAGGGTTTAGCGTACGGAACACCGGGGAGCTGTTTTTT. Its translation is CASSLGFSVRNTGELFF.

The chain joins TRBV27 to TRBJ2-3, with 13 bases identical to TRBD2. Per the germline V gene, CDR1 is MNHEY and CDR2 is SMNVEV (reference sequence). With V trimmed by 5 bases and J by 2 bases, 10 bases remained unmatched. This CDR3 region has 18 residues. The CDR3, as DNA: TGTGCCAGCAGTCTCCCAGGGACTAGCGGGGCTTTCACAGATACGCAGTATTTT. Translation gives CASSLPGTSGAFTDTQYF.

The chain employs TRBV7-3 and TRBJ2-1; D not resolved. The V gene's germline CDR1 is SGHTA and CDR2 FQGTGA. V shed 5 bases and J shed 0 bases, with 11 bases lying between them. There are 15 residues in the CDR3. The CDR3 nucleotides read TGTGCCAGCAGCCCCGGAGTATCCTCCTACAATGAGCAGTTCTTC. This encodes CASSPGVSSYNEQFF.

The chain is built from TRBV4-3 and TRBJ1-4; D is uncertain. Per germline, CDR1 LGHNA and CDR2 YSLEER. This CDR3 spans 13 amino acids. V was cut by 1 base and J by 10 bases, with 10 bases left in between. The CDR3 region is CASSQAGLRKLFF. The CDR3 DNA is TGCGCCAGCAGCCAAGCGGGCCTGAGAAAACTGTTTTTT.